The 17 T cell receptor beta chains given below trace back to one sample, sequenced in a study of a mutant IDH1 vaccine in newly diagnosed glioma. Their cognate antigens are unknown. Time point: week 35, safety follow-up. Each vaccine dose was 300 ug of mutant IDH1 20-mer peptide, with topical imiquimod. Libraries were prepared by immunoSEQ multiplex PCR; TCRdb keeps only in-frame clonotypes and omits some of them. The sample lists about 60,000 clones, around 84% occurring once. This specimen consisted of PBMCs, obtained from a glioma patient whose treatment included an IDH1 peptide vaccine. These receptors originate from a man aged 25-40 years with glioma.

V usage is TRBV2 and J usage is TRBJ1-1, with TRBD1 identical over 8 bases. This CDR3 is built from 14 residues. The V and J ends lost 6 bases and 1 base, in that order; junction bases with no gene match: 4. Germline V CDR1 and CDR2: SNHLY, FYNNEI. CDR3 region: CASRFDRGNTEAFF. As DNA, the CDR3 is TGTGCCAGCAGGTTCGACAGGGGGAACACTGAAGCTTTCTTT.

The chain carries TRBV7-6 and TRBJ2-5; 10 nucleotides agree with TRBD2. This CDR3 comprises 17 residues. Trimming removed 5 bases from V and 1 base from J; junction bases left unmatched: 10. The germline gives CDR1 SGHVS, CDR2 FNYEAQ. CDR3 bases: TGTGCCAGCAGCCCCAGCTCTAGCGGGGGTAGCCAAGAGACCCAGTACTTC. Translating gives CASSPSSSGGSQETQYF.

The table lists this clone with a count of one. The V and J genes are TRBV14 and TRBJ2-5; TRBD2 aligns across 12 bases. Trimming took 1 base from V and 2 from J; bases not matched to a gene: 8. This CDR3 has 18 residues. Germline loops: CDR1 SGHDN, CDR2 FVKESK. In nucleotides, the CDR3 is TGTGCCAGCAGCCAAGCCGGACTAGCGGGGACTTTACAAGAGACCCAGTACTTC. Translating gives CASSQAGLAGTLQETQYF.

This chain joins TRBV11-2 and TRBJ2-2; a weak D match, TRBD2 (5 bases). V was clipped by 4 bases and J by 4 bases, with 16 bases between them. This CDR3 is built from 16 residues. The germline gives CDR1 SGHAT, CDR2 FQNNGV. The CDR3 is CASSSSSLRGTGELFF. The CDR3 coding sequence is TGTGCCAGCAGCTCCTCGAGTCTCCGGGGCACCGGGGAGCTGTTTTTT. Full variable domain (rest looked up from reference TRBV11-2 and TRBJ2-2): EAGVAQSPRYKIIEKRQSVAFWCNPISGHATLYWYQQILGQGPKLLIQFQNNGVVDDSQLPKDRFSAERLKGVDSTLKIQPAKLEDSAVYLCASSSSSLRGTGELFFGEGSRLTVL.

The chain uses TRBV9 and TRBJ2-2, with no clear D. The germline V and J ends were trimmed by 2 bases and 2 bases, with 7 bases remaining between them. This CDR3 comprises 14 residues. Germline V lookup: CDR1 SGDLS, CDR2 YYNGEE. CDR3 amino acids: CASSVSTNTGELFF. The CDR3, as DNA: TGTGCCAGCAGCGTTAGCACCAACACCGGGGAGCTGTTTTTT. Full variable domain (missing parts from reference TRBV9 and TRBJ2-2): DSGVTQTPKHLITATGQRVTLRCSPRSGDLSVYWYQQSLDQGLQFLIQYYNGEERAKGNILERFSAQQFPDLHSELNLSSLELGDSALYFCASSVSTNTGELFFGEGSRLTVL.

The V and J genes are TRBV27 and TRBJ1-5, with a weak D call TRBD1 (6 bases). The germline V and J ends were trimmed by 2 bases and 1 base, with 6 bases remaining between them. The germline CDR1 and CDR2 sequences are MNHEY and SMNVEV (reference sequence). The CDR3 has 14 amino acids. The CDR3 DNA sequence: TGTGCCAGCAGTTTAACAGGGAGCAATCAGCCCCAGCATTTT. It specifies CASSLTGSNQPQHF.

This CDR3 reads CASSEAVFKQQFF. CDR3 in DNA: TGTGCCAGCAGTGAAGCGGTGTTCAAACAGCAGTTCTTC. V and J are TRBV25-1 and TRBJ2-1; no clear D gene. The germline V and J ends were trimmed by 2 bases and 11 bases, with 13 bases remaining between them. The CDR3 has 13 residues. Germline V gives CDR1 MGHDK, CDR2 SYGVNS.

The chain recombines TRBV29-1 with TRBJ2-5; perhaps TRBD1 as D (6 bases). The J call could be wrong; TRBJ2-7 is a better fit for the DNA end. The CDR3 has 13 residues. Germline V lookup: CDR1 SQVTM, CDR2 ANQGSEA. The CDR3 nucleotides read TGCAGCGGGGGACACGGAAGCTCCTACGAGCAGTACTTC. Translated, it gives CSGGHGSSYEQYF.

The CDR3 region is CASSLEGTNEKLFF. CDR3 bases: TGCGCCAGCAGCTTGGAGGGAACTAATGAAAAACTGTTTTTT. V and J are TRBV5-1 and TRBJ1-4; D unclear. V was clipped by 0 bases and J by 1 base, with 4 bases between them. The CDR3 is 14 residues long. From germline, CDR1 is SGHRS and CDR2 YFSETQ.

The J gene is TRBJ1-2, the V gene TRBV7-9, with 8 bases lining up with TRBD1. CDR1 and CDR2 from the germline V gene are SEHNR and FQNEAQ (reference sequence). V was pared by 1 base and J by 1 base, with 2 bases of the junction left unmatched. The CDR3 totals 15 residues. The CDR3 nucleotides are TGTGCCAGCAGCTTAGAGGACAGGGATAACTATGGCTACACCTTC. It encodes CASSLEDRDNYGYTF.

The chain couples TRBV7-9 to TRBJ1-2; tentative D call: TRBD1 (5 bases). The CDR3 loop spans 13 amino acids. V lost 6 bases, J lost 7 bases, and 15 bases lay in between. Germline lookup yields CDR1 SEHNR and CDR2 FQNEAQ (reference sequence). The CDR3 sequence: CASREPGIAGYTF. The CDR3 DNA is TGTGCCAGCAGAGAACCAGGGATTGCTGGCTACACCTTC.

The rearrangement links TRBV19 to TRBJ2-4, with TRBD2 identical over 10 bases. Trimming at V came to 3 bases and at J to 4 bases, leaving 6 bases not matched to a gene. Germline V CDR1 and CDR2: LNHDA, SQIVND (reference sequence). The CDR3 is 16 amino acids. The CDR3 nucleotides are TGTGCCAGTAGTATTGTAGCGGGGGGTTCTAAAAACATTCAGTACTTC. This gives the protein CASSIVAGGSKNIQYF.

The rearrangement joins TRBV6-1 to TRBJ1-2; no clear D. The CDR3 sequence is 13 residues long. The germline V gene encodes CDR1 MNHNS and CDR2 SASEGT. Trimming removed 3 bases at V and 1 base at J, with 6 bases between. CDR3 sequence (DNA): TGTGCCAGCAGTGAGAGGAGTAACTATGGCTACACCTTC. Translation: CASSERSNYGYTF.

The V and J genes are TRBV5-1 and TRBJ1-2, with D unresolved. The CDR3 sequence is 17 residues long. Trimming left V 4 bases short and J 0 bases short, with 19 bases between. Per germline, CDR1 SGHRS and CDR2 YFSETQ. This CDR3 reads CASSPHFGGSANYGYTF. The CDR3 DNA sequence: TGCGCCAGCAGCCCCCACTTTGGTGGTTCGGCTAACTATGGCTACACCTTC.

The rearrangement links TRBV10-3 to TRBJ2-3; D is ambiguous. Trimming took off 3 bases at V and 2 bases at J, with 24 bases between the two ends. The germline CDR1 and CDR2 sequences are ENHRY and SYGVKD. The CDR3 covers 19 residues. The CDR3 reads CAISELGSSRTTLTDTQYF. CDR3 DNA: TGTGCCATCAGTGAATTGGGATCTTCAAGGACGACCCTCACAGATACGCAGTATTTT.

CDR3 region: CASSSVVLNIQYF. In nucleotides, the CDR3 is TGTGCCAGCAGTTCGGTCGTGTTAAACATTCAGTACTTC. V gene TRBV6-5 combines with J gene TRBJ2-4; D gene uncertain. The CDR3 loop spans 13 amino acids. Trimming removed 4 bases at V and 6 bases at J, with 10 bases between. Per the germline V gene, CDR1 is MNHEY and CDR2 is SVGAGI.

This clone was counted a few times. The V and J genes are TRBV30 and TRBJ1-1; TRBD1 agrees at 8 bases. This CDR3 comprises 15 residues. V shed 4 bases and J 3 bases; nucleotides not matched to a gene: 10. Germline CDR1 is GTSNPN and CDR2 is SVGIG (reference sequence). The DNA of the CDR3 is TGTGCCTGGATCGCCTGGACAGGGAGGGACACTGAAGCTTTCTTT. Protein sequence: CAWIAWTGRDTEAFF.